Each of the 27 T cell receptor beta chains below was sequenced from the same sample in a study of T cell responses to AZD1222 COVID-19 vaccine. Sequencing used immunoSEQ multiplex PCR; TCRdb keeps in-frame clones, though not all of them. The table has approximately 150,000 clones, over 75% seen once. The sample consisted of peripheral blood, taken 28 days after the second dose of the MenACWY control vaccine. The receptors were gathered from an adult who received the MenACWY meningococcal vaccine as a control.

The chain employs TRBV28 and TRBJ1-4; D possibly corresponds to TRBD1 (5 bases). The CDR3 consists of 15 residues. V dropped 3 bases and J dropped 7 bases, with 15 bases sitting between them. From germline, CDR1 is MDHEN and CDR2 SYDVKM. The CDR3 DNA sequence: TGTGCCAGCAGTTTCGGGACTCCGACGGGTGAAAAACTGTTTTTT. Translating it yields CASSFGTPTGEKLFF.

The chain couples TRBV19 to TRBJ1-1; maybe TRBD1 (6 bases). The CDR3 is made up of 16 amino acids. The V gene lost 5 bases and the J gene lost 3 bases, with 19 bases spanning the gap. In germline, CDR1 is LNHDA, CDR2 SQIVND (reference sequence). CDR3: CASSPRGRGRYTEAFF. The DNA of the CDR3 is TGTGCCAGTAGTCCCCGGGGGCGGGGGCGGTACACTGAAGCTTTCTTT.

This chain connects TRBV30 to TRBJ2-3; D is possibly TRBD1 (6 bases). V was trimmed by 6 bases and J by 2 bases, leaving 12 bases between them. This CDR3 spans 13 amino acids. Germline CDR1 is GTSNPN and CDR2 is SVGIG (reference sequence). The DNA for the CDR3 is TGTGCCTGCCAGGGGATTTTCACAGATACGCAGTATTTT. It yields the protein CACQGIFTDTQYF. The full variable domain, its missing parts supplied by reference TRBV30 and TRBJ2-3, is SQTIHQWPATLVQPVGSPLSLECTVEGTSNPNLYWYRQAAGRGLQLLFYSVGIGQISSEVPQNLSASRPQDRQFILSSKKLLLSDSGFYLCACQGIFTDTQYFGPGTRLTVL.

V and J are TRBV4-3 and TRBJ2-5, with 8 bases identical to TRBD1. This CDR3 region has 16 residues. V trimming: 1 base; J trimming: 4 bases; junction bases outside the gene matches: 8. Germline CDR1 and CDR2: LGHNA and YSLEER. The CDR3 DNA is TGCGCCAGCAGCCAAGCCGGCAGGACAGGGAGAGAGACCCAGTACTTC. This translates into CASSQAGRTGRETQYF.

The chain uses TRBV10-3 and TRBJ2-7; 9 positions agree with TRBD1. Unmatched junction bases numbered 6, after V lost 6 bases and J lost 0 bases. This CDR3 is 15 amino acids long. CDR1 and CDR2 (germline): ENHRY, SYGVKD. CDR3 bases: TGTGCCATCAGCGACAGGGGGGGTACCTCCTACGAGCAGTACTTC. Its translation is CAISDRGGTSYEQYF.

Points on this clone: Additional DNA sequences in this sample encode the identical CDR3. The chain couples TRBV5-1 to TRBJ2-3, with D possibly called TRBD1 or TRBD2 (5 bases each). With 0 bases removed from V and 6 bases from J, the gap between germline ends came to 8 bases. Germline V lookup: CDR1 SGHRS, CDR2 YFSETQ. This CDR3 region has 13 residues. CDR3 amino acids: CASSLEGTDTQYF. CDR3 DNA sequence: TGCGCCAGCAGCTTGGAGGGGACCGATACGCAGTATTTT.

This rearrangement joins TRBV7-6 to TRBJ1-5; D gene uncertain. CDR1 SGHVS and CDR2 FNYEAQ come from the germline V gene. This CDR3 comprises 14 residues. V shed 0 bases and J shed 3 bases, with 6 bases lying between them. This CDR3 is CASSLAEDNQPQHF. CDR3 in DNA: TGTGCCAGCAGCTTAGCGGAAGACAATCAGCCCCAGCATTTT.

The chain carries TRBV5-1 and TRBJ1-1; D remains unclear. CDR1 is SGHRS and CDR2 is YFSETQ in the germline V gene. The germline V and J ends were trimmed by 7 bases and 10 bases, with 17 bases remaining between them. The CDR3 is made up of 12 amino acids. The CDR3 bases are TGCGCCAGCTCCCGAGACGGACCAGGAGCTTTCTTT. This gives the protein CASSRDGPGAFF.

The CDR3: CASSLAGGPSYEQYF. The CDR3 DNA follows: TGTGCCAGCAGTTTAGCGGGAGGGCCCTCCTACGAGCAGTACTTC. The chain combines TRBV2 with TRBJ2-7, with 11 bases fitting TRBD2. Germline values: CDR1 SNHLY, CDR2 FYNNEI. This CDR3 has 15 amino acids. Trimming removed 5 bases from V and 0 bases from J; junction bases left unmatched: 3.

This chain connects TRBV9 to TRBJ2-1, with D unclear. The ends were cut back, 6 bases at V and 5 bases at J, with 9 bases in the middle. Per the germline V gene, CDR1 is SGDLS and CDR2 is YYNGEE. The CDR3 length is 12 residues. DNA of the CDR3: TGTGCCAGCACTTCCGTGCACAATGAGCAGTTCTTC. This codes for CASTSVHNEQFF. Supplemented by reference TRBV9 and TRBJ2-1, the full variable domain reads DSGVTQTPKHLITATGQRVTLRCSPRSGDLSVYWYQQSLDQGLQFLIQYYNGEERAKGNILERFSAQQFPDLHSELNLSSLELGDSALYFCASTSVHNEQFFGPGTRLTVL.

The chain couples TRBV18 to TRBJ2-1; TRBD2 matches 8 bases. CDR1 KGHSH and CDR2 LQKENI come from the germline V gene. The CDR3 has 16 residues. The trim removed 1 base at V and 8 bases at J, leaving 10 bases unmatched. Here the CDR3 DNA reads TGTGCCAGCTCACCACTCTCCGGACTAGCTTGGGATGAGCAGTTCTTC. Translation: CASSPLSGLAWDEQFF.

This chain connects TRBV24-1 to TRBJ2-7; tentative D call: TRBD1 (5 bases). Per the germline V gene, CDR1 is KGHDR and CDR2 is SFDVKD. V lost 4 bases and J 2 bases, leaving 8 bases between the germline ends. The CDR3 is 13 residues long. The CDR3 reads CATSDPTAYEQYF. The CDR3 DNA is TGTGCCACCAGTGACCCGACAGCCTACGAGCAGTACTTC.

V gene TRBV2 combines with J gene TRBJ1-6, with D unclear. The CDR3 runs 12 residues. Trimming took off 0 bases at V and 12 bases at J, with 6 bases between the two ends. Germline V gene data show CDR1 as SNHLY and CDR2 as FYNNEI. The CDR3 DNA is TGTGCCAGCAGTGAAGCTGGTCGACCCCTCCACTTT. Residues: CASSEAGRPLHF. Looking up the rest from reference TRBV2 and TRBJ1-6 gives the full variable domain: EPEVTQTPSHQVTQMGQEVILRCVPISNHLYFYWYRQILGQKVEFLVSFYNNEISEKSEIFDDQFSVERPDGSNFTLKIRSTKLEDSAMYFCASSEAGRPLHFGNGTRLTVT.

The rearrangement links TRBV6-2 or TRBV6-3 to TRBJ1-2; unclear D gene. This CDR3 spans 14 amino acids. Per germline, CDR1 MNHEY and CDR2 SVGEGT. V was shortened by 6 bases and J by 4 bases, with 15 bases between the two germline ends. CDR3 DNA sequence: TGTGCCAGCAGCCCGACGGCCGGCGGCTATGGCTACACCTTC. This translates into CASSPTAGGYGYTF.

The CDR3 DNA reads TGTGCCATCAGCCCATGGGGGGCTGAGAACACTGAAGCTTTCTTT. It encodes CAISPWGAENTEAFF. The chain employs TRBV10-3 and TRBJ1-1; weak D call: TRBD1 (6 bases). This CDR3 region has 15 residues. CDR1 and CDR2 from the germline V gene are ENHRY and SYGVKD. Trimming took 6 bases from V and 1 from J, leaving 15 bases between them.

The J gene is TRBJ1-6, the V gene TRBV7-2; no reliable D call. V was cut by 2 bases and J by 8 bases, with 10 bases left in between. The CDR3 covers 14 residues. Germline V gene sequence: CDR1 SGHTA, CDR2 FQGNSA. The DNA of the CDR3 is TGTGCCAGCAGCTTAACGCAGAGGGATTCACCCCTCCACTTT. The encoded protein is CASSLTQRDSPLHF.

CDR3 nucleotides: TGCGCCAGCAGCCTCTCTGGGGACAGGGGGGAGACCCAGTACTTC. This translates into CASSLSGDRGETQYF. The V and J genes are TRBV4-3 and TRBJ2-5; 11 bases are a match to TRBD1. From germline, CDR1 is LGHNA and CDR2 YSLEER. V lost 4 bases, J lost 5 bases, and 6 bases stayed unmatched. The CDR3 length is 15 residues.

V gene TRBV24-1 combines with J gene TRBJ2-1, with 7 bases matching TRBD1. V lost 4 bases to trimming and J lost 8 bases; unmatched junction nucleotides: 10. The CDR3 extends over 15 amino acids. Per germline, CDR1 KGHDR and CDR2 SFDVKD. CDR3 in amino acids: CATSEGTAQGYEQFF. For the CDR3, the DNA is TGTGCCACCAGTGAGGGGACAGCACAAGGGTATGAGCAGTTCTTC.

The rearrangement uses TRBV7-9 and TRBJ1-4; D gene unclear. Trimming stripped 8 bases from V and 0 bases from J, with 10 bases between. In germline, CDR1 is SEHNR, CDR2 FQNEAQ (reference sequence). This CDR3 has 14 residues. The CDR3 region is CASGRLSTNEKLFF. The DNA for the CDR3 is TGTGCCAGCGGTAGATTATCAACTAATGAAAAACTGTTTTTT. Full variable domain (remainder filled in from reference TRBV7-9 and TRBJ1-4): DTGVSQNPRHKITKRGQNVTFRCDPISEHNRLYWYRQTLGQGPEFLTYFQNEAQLEKSRLLSDRFSAERPKGSFSTLEIQRTEQGDSAMYLCASGRLSTNEKLFFGSGTQLSVL.

The chain carries TRBV13 and TRBJ2-7, with 9 bases that match TRBD2. Trimming cost V 5 bases and J 5 bases; bases outside gene matches: 13. The CDR3 covers 16 residues. Germline loops: CDR1 PRHDT, CDR2 FYEKMQ (reference sequence). The CDR3 here is CASSPGAGGTFHEQYF. The CDR3 nucleotides are TGTGCCAGCAGCCCCGGGGCGGGAGGGACCTTCCACGAGCAGTACTTC.

This clone was counted once. The J gene is TRBJ2-5, the V gene TRBV28; the D gene could be TRBD1 or TRBD2 (5 bases each). Trimming took 3 bases from V and 1 from J, leaving 9 bases between them. Germline CDR1 and CDR2: MDHEN and SYDVKM. The CDR3 consists of 14 residues. The DNA for the CDR3 is TGTGCCAGCAGTTTTTGGGGACCCCAAGAGACCCAGTACTTC. This codes for CASSFWGPQETQYF.

The rearrangement joins TRBV3-1 (or the pseudogene TRBV3-2) to TRBJ1-3; tentatively, D is TRBD1 (5 bases). Trimming cost V 5 bases and J 0 bases, with 11 bases left between them. Per germline, CDR1 LGHDT and CDR2 YNNKEL (reference sequence). The CDR3 extends over 15 amino acids. The CDR3 bases are TGTGCCAGCAGCAAGACAGTTCTCTCTGGAAACACCATATATTTT. This codes for CASSKTVLSGNTIYF.

The chain recombines TRBV10-3 with TRBJ1-3; TRBD1 agrees at 8 bases. The CDR3 covers 17 residues. With 0 bases clipped from V and 1 base from J, the junction kept 5 bases outside the gene matches. CDR1 ENHRY and CDR2 SYGVKD come from the germline V gene. CDR3 DNA sequence: TGTGCCATCAGTGAGTCGTCTTGGACAGGGTCTGGAAACACCATATATTTT. Amino acids: CAISESSWTGSGNTIYF.

This chain connects TRBV6-6 to TRBJ1-2; no reliable D call. This CDR3 contains 14 residues. V was cut by 3 bases and J by 8 bases, with 16 bases left in between. Germline assignment: CDR1 MNHNY and CDR2 SVGAGI (reference sequence). CDR3 region: CASSYSRAEEGYTF. CDR3 nucleotide sequence: TGTGCCAGCAGTTATAGTAGGGCGGAGGAAGGCTACACCTTC.

The V and J genes are TRBV19 and TRBJ1-4; TRBD1 matches 8 bases. From germline, CDR1 is LNHDA and CDR2 SQIVND (reference sequence). J was trimmed by 3 bases and V by 2 bases; bases with no gene match: 8. The CDR3 has 17 residues. CDR3 amino acids: CASSISPTGASNEKLFF. In nucleotides, the CDR3 is TGTGCCAGTAGTATATCCCCGACAGGGGCTTCTAATGAAAAACTGTTTTTT.

This chain links TRBV6-5 with TRBJ1-2; D unresolved. V lost 0 bases and J lost 2, with 10 bases in between. CDR3 length: 15 amino acids. Germline CDR1 and CDR2: MNHEY and SVGAGI. This CDR3 is CASSYSASSNYGYTF. The CDR3 nucleotides read TGTGCCAGCAGTTACTCGGCCAGTAGCAACTATGGCTACACCTTC.

The chain joins TRBV4-3 to TRBJ1-4; D ambiguous. This CDR3 spans 15 amino acids. Germline V gene data show CDR1 as LGHNA and CDR2 as YSLEER. Between the trimmed V and J ends, which lost 0 bases and 8 bases, there was a span of 13 bases. The CDR3 loop is CASSQDLDQTEKLFF. In nucleotides, the CDR3 is TGCGCCAGCAGCCAAGATTTAGACCAGACGGAAAAACTGTTTTTT.